A single T cell receptor (beta chain) is shown here with its context. All of the isolated RNA was reverse transcribed, so expressed TCRB transcripts were sequenced. Here immunoSEQ multiplex PCR was the method, and the copy in TCRdb shows in-frame clones only, minus some. The table shows 350,000 to 450,000 clones, with over 11% occurring only once. This sample was taken from a study of beta chain features in type 1 diabetes. Researchers reported sorting CD4+ naive, central memory, regulatory and stem cell-like memory cells via CD45RO/CCR7/CD25/CD127/CD95/CD27. Specimen: naive CD4+ T cells from blood. This sequence was found in a man aged 30 to 39 in good health.

CDR3 sequence: CASHRDSNTEAFF. DNA of the CDR3: TGTGCCAGCCACCGGGACAGCAACACTGAAGCTTTCTTT. The chain uses TRBV7-9 and TRBJ1-1; TRBD1 agrees at 7 bases. CDR1 and CDR2 (germline): SEHNR, FQNEAQ (reference sequence). The CDR3 loop spans 13 amino acids. V trimming: 8 bases; J trimming: 2 bases; junction bases outside the gene matches: 5.